This is a list of T cell receptor beta chains from one sample in a study of blood T cell repertoires in COVID-19. Here immunoSEQ multiplex PCR was the method, and the copy in TCRdb shows in-frame clones only, minus some. The sample gives about 320,000 clones, about 92% of which show up once; around 2.7% is in the top ten. Sample: PBMCs or T cells enriched from blood (not recorded which). These receptors were obtained from a man aged 60-69 years who had recovered from COVID-19. Each CDR3 is given with its conserved first and last residue. D genes are given only for firm matches. Not all rows give a size; the values are once, few, many and, for expanded clones, a class.

CDR3nt	CDR3aa	d_gene	abundance	len	j_gene	v_gene
TGTGCCAGCTCACCTAAATCTGCGGGCACCGGGGAGCTGTTTTTT	CASSPKSAGTGELFF	NA	NA	15	TRBJ2-2	TRBV18
TGTGCCAGCAGCTACCTAGCGGGAGTCACAGATACGCAGTATTTT	CASSYLAGVTDTQYF	TRBD2	NA	15	TRBJ2-3	TRBV7-9
TGTGCCAGCAGGGGACTAGCGGGAGCAACTAATGAGCAGTTCTTC	CASRGLAGATNEQFF	TRBD2	NA	15	TRBJ2-1	TRBV2
TGTGCCAGCAGCTTACCCCAGGGAGCGGGAGGTGGGGATACGCAGTATTTT	CASSLPQGAGGGDTQYF	TRBD2	once	17	TRBJ2-3	TRBV11-3
TGCGCCAGCCCTGAATACAGGGGCTACGAGCAGTACTTC	CASPEYRGYEQYF	TRBD1	few	13	TRBJ2-7	TRBV10-1
TGTGCCAGCAGCCTCCAGGGGGTTAAGAATTCACCCCTCCACTTT	CASSLQGVKNSPLHF	TRBD1	few	15	TRBJ1-6	TRBV7-6
TGTGCCAGCAGCCGACTTGGCAATGAGCAGTTCTTC	CASSRLGNEQFF	NA	NA	12	TRBJ2-1	TRBV6-2/TRBV6-3
TGTGCCAGCAGTTTCTCACAGGGGAATGAGCAGTTCTTC	CASSFSQGNEQFF	TRBD1	NA	13	TRBJ2-1	TRBV27
TGCGCCAGCAGCGGAGAGGACTATTCTACGCAGTATTTT	CASSGEDYSTQYF	NA	NA	13	TRBJ2-3	TRBV5-1
TGTGCCAGCAGCTACACCCTGAGGACTAGCTACGAGCAGTACTTC	CASSYTLRTSYEQYF	TRBD2	NA	15	TRBJ2-7	TRBV3-1/TRBV3-2
TGTGCCAGCAGTCCTCGTTCTACCGGGGAGCTGTTTTTT	CASSPRSTGELFF	NA	NA	13	TRBJ2-2	TRBV27
TGTGCCTGGACCCCAATCAACCGGGACAATAATGAAAAACTGTTTTTT	CAWTPINRDNNEKLFF	NA	once	16	TRBJ1-4	TRBV30
TGTGCCAGCAGCTTTATTTGGAACACTGAAGCTTTCTTT	CASSFIWNTEAFF	NA	NA	13	TRBJ1-1	TRBV7-2
TGTGCCAGCAGTCGAGGGAGCAAGGGGGAGCTGTTTTTT	CASSRGSKGELFF	NA	NA	13	TRBJ2-2	TRBV6-5
TGTGCCAGCAGTTATCCGGGACAGGGGAGCACTGAAGCTTTCTTT	CASSYPGQGSTEAFF	TRBD1	once	15	TRBJ1-1	TRBV6-5
TGTGCCAGCAGCCAAGTCTACGTGGACGAGCAGTACTTC	CASSQVYVDEQYF	NA	few	13	TRBJ2-7	TRBV4-2
TGTGCCAGCAGCTTGATGGGACAAATGAACACTGAAGCTTTCTTT	CASSLMGQMNTEAFF	NA	NA	15	TRBJ1-1	TRBV5-4
TGTGCCAGCAGCCCCCTCGAGGGGGACTATGGCTACACCTTC	CASSPLEGDYGYTF	NA	once	14	TRBJ1-2	TRBV3-1/TRBV3-2
TGTGCCAGTCGGTCAGGGGGGTCTGGAAACACCATATATTTT	CASRSGGSGNTIYF	TRBD1	NA	14	TRBJ1-3	TRBV19
TGTGCCAGCAGTCAAATGCGGGACGAGCAGTACTTC	CASSQMRDEQYF	NA	once	12	TRBJ2-7	TRBV3-1/TRBV3-2
TGTGCCAGCAGTTTATCCCAGGGGGCTAACTATGGCTACACCTTC	CASSLSQGANYGYTF	TRBD1	NA	15	TRBJ1-2	TRBV27
TGTGCCAGCAGCTTAAACAGGTGGGAGACCCAGTACTTC	CASSLNRWETQYF	NA	NA	13	TRBJ2-5	TRBV7-9
TGCGCCAGCAGTTTAGCGGAGGGTACAGATACGCAGTATTTT	CASSLAEGTDTQYF	NA	NA	14	TRBJ2-3	TRBV5-1
TGTGCCAGCAGCGCCTGGGGTCGGGGGAACACTGAAGCTTTCTTT	CASSAWGRGNTEAFF	NA	NA	15	TRBJ1-1	TRBV7-2
TGTGCCAGCAGTTCGGACAGGGAGCACGAGCAGTACTTC	CASSSDREHEQYF	TRBD1	NA	13	TRBJ2-7	TRBV6-5
TGTGCCACCAGCAGAGGGGACAGGGTTAAAGGGGAGCTGTTTTTT	CATSRGDRVKGELFF	TRBD1	NA	15	TRBJ2-2	TRBV15
TGCGCCAGCAGACACTCTAGCGGGAGCTACGAGCAGTACTTC	CASRHSSGSYEQYF	TRBD2	NA	14	TRBJ2-7	TRBV10-2
TGTGCCAGCAGCGCGGATTACACTGAAGCTTTCTTT	CASSADYTEAFF	NA	NA	12	TRBJ1-1	TRBV5-8
TGTGCCAGCAGCTTAGACGGGAACTCTGGAAACACCATATATTTT	CASSLDGNSGNTIYF	NA	NA	15	TRBJ1-3	TRBV13
TGTGCCAGCAGCTTATTTGCCGGGAGGAACAACAATGAGCAGTTCTTC	CASSLFAGRNNNEQFF	TRBD2	NA	16	TRBJ2-1	TRBV7-3
TGTGCCAGCAGCCGACTGACTAGCGGGAGGGTTGAGCAGTTCTTC	CASSRLTSGRVEQFF	TRBD2	NA	15	TRBJ2-1	TRBV2
TGTGCCAGCAGCTTGGCGGCGAACACCGGGGAGCTGTTTTTT	CASSLAANTGELFF	NA	NA	14	TRBJ2-2	TRBV5-8
TGTGCCAGCAGTTTTTTAGGGGGGGATGAAAAACTGTTTTTT	CASSFLGGDEKLFF	NA	few	14	TRBJ1-4	TRBV27
TGTGCCACCAGCAGAGATTTGACAGGGTTTAGCAATCAGCCCCAGCATTTT	CATSRDLTGFSNQPQHF	TRBD1	NA	17	TRBJ1-5	TRBV15
TGTGCCAGTAGACTCGGACACCAACTATTCACCGGGGAGCTGTTTTTT	CASRLGHQLFTGELFF	NA	NA	16	TRBJ2-2	TRBV19
TGCGCCAGCAGCAGGAAGACAGGGACGAACACTGAAGCTTTCTTT	CASSRKTGTNTEAFF	TRBD1	NA	15	TRBJ1-1	TRBV5-1
TGTGCCAGCAGCCCGAGGGCTAGCGGGGCCTACACAGATACGCAGTATTTT	CASSPRASGAYTDTQYF	TRBD2	NA	17	TRBJ2-3	TRBV11-2
TGTGCCAGCAGCCCCTTAACATCCGACAGGAATCAAGCTTTCTTT	CASSPLTSDRNQAFF	NA	NA	15	TRBJ1-1	TRBV5-6
TGTGCCAGCAGAAAAACGTTGACTAGCGGCAACACCGGGGAGCTGTTTTTT	CASRKTLTSGNTGELFF	TRBD2	once	17	TRBJ2-2	TRBV27
TGTGCCAGCAGTCTCAGGGGGCCGACCTCAGGGCCCCAGCATTTT	CASSLRGPTSGPQHF	TRBD1	once	15	TRBJ1-5	TRBV28
TGTGCCAGCAGCCAAGGAGGGGGGGCCAACGTCCTGACTTTC	CASSQGGGANVLTF	NA	NA	14	TRBJ2-6	TRBV3-1/TRBV3-2
TGTGCCAGCAGCCAAGATCTGAGCGGGAGGGCCGGTGAGCAGTTCTTC	CASSQDLSGRAGEQFF	TRBD2	NA	16	TRBJ2-1	TRBV3-1/TRBV3-2
TGCGCCAGCAGCTTGTGGCCGGGGGAAGAAGCTTTCTTT	CASSLWPGEEAFF	NA	NA	13	TRBJ1-1	TRBV5-1